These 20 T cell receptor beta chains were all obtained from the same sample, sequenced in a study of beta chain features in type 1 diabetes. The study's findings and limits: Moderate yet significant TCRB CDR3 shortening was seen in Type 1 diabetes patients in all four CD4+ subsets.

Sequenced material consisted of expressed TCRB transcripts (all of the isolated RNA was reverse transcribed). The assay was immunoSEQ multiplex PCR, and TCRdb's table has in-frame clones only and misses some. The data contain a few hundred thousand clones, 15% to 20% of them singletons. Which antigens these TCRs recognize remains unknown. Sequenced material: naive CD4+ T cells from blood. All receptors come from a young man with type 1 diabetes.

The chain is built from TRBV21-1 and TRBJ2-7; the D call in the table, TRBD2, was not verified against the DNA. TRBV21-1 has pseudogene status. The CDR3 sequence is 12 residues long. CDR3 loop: CASAGRTYEQYF. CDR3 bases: TGTGCCAGCGCCGGGAGGACCTACGAGCAGTACTTC.

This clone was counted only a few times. The CDR3 protein is CSVAAYNEQFF. The CDR3 nucleotides read TGCAGCGTTGCAGCGTACAATGAGCAGTTCTTC. This chain links TRBV29-1 with TRBJ2-1, with no clear D. Looked up from germline, CDR1 is SQVTM and CDR2 is ANQGSEA. V was clipped by 4 bases and J by 4 bases, with 5 bases between them. The CDR3 is 11 amino acids.

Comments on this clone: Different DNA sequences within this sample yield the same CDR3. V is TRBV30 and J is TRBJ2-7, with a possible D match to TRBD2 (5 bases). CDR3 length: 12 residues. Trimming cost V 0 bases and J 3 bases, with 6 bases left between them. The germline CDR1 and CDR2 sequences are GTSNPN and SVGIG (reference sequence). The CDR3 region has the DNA TGTGCCTGGAGTGTTGGAGGCTACGAGCAGTACTTC. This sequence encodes CAWSVGGYEQYF. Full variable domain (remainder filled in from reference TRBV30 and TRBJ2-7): SQTIHQWPATLVQPVGSPLSLECTVEGTSNPNLYWYRQAAGRGLQLLFYSVGIGQISSEVPQNLSASRPQDRQFILSSKKLLLSDSGFYLCAWSVGGYEQYFGPGTRLTVT.

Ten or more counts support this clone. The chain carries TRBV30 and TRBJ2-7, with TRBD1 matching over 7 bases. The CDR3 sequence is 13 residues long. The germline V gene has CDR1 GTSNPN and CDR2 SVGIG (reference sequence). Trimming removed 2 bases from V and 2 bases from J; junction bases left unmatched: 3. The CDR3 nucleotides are TGTGCCTGGAGTAGAGGACAGGCCTACGAGCAGTACTTC. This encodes CAWSRGQAYEQYF.

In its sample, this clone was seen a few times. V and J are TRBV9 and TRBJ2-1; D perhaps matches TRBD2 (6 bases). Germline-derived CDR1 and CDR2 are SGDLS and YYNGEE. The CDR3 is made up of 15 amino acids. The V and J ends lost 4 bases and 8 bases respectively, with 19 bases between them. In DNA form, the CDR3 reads TGTGCCAGCAGCCCCCAGACTAGTCAGGCTCATGAGCAGTTCTTC. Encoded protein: CASSPQTSQAHEQFF.

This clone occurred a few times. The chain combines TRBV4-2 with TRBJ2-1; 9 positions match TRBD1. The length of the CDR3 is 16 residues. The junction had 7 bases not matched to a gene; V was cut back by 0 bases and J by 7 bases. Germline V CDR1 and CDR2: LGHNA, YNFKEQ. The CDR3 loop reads CASSQERQGVWNEQFF. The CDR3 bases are TGTGCCAGCAGCCAAGAGCGACAGGGGGTTTGGAATGAGCAGTTCTTC.

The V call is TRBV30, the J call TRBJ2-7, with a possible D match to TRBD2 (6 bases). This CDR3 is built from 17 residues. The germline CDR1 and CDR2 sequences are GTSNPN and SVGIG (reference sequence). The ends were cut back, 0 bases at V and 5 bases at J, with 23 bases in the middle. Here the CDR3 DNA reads TGTGCCTGGAGTGTACTCGATATATGGGGGGTTATCAACGAGCAGTACTTC. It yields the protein CAWSVLDIWGVINEQYF.

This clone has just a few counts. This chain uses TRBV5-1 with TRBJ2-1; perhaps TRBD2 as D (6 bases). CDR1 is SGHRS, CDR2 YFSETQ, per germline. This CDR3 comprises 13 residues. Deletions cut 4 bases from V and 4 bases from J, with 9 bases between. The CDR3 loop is CASSRGTYNEQFF. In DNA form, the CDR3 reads TGCGCCAGCAGCCGCGGGACTTACAATGAGCAGTTCTTC. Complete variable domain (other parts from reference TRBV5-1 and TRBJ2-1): KAGVTQTPRYLIKTRGQQVTLSCSPISGHRSVSWYQQTPGQGLQFLFEYFSETQRNKGNFPGRFSGRQFSNSRSEMNVSTLELGDSALYLCASSRGTYNEQFFGPGTRLTVL.

In DNA, the CDR3 is TGTGCCAGCAGCCGCGCGGGGGCGCGTAACAATGAGCAGTTCTTC. It encodes CASSRAGARNNEQFF. The V call is TRBV11-2, the J call TRBJ2-1; D perhaps matches TRBD2 (7 bases). Germline V gene lookup returns CDR1 SGHAT and CDR2 FQNNGV. CDR3 length: 15 amino acids. Trimming shortened V by 5 bases and J by 5 bases, and 16 bases separated the two germline ends. The entire variable domain, with the rest obtained from reference TRBV11-2 and TRBJ2-1, is as follows: EAGVAQSPRYKIIEKRQSVAFWCNPISGHATLYWYQQILGQGPKLLIQFQNNGVVDDSQLPKDRFSAERLKGVDSTLKIQPAKLEDSAVYLCASSRAGARNNEQFFGPGTRLTVL.

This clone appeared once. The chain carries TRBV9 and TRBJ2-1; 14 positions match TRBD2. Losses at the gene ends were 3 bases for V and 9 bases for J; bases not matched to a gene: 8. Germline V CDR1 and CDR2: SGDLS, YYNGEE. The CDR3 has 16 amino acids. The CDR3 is CASSAKGLAGVFEQFF. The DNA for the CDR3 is TGTGCCAGCAGCGCTAAGGGACTAGCGGGAGTTTTTGAGCAGTTCTTC. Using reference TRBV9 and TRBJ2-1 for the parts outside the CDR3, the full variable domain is DSGVTQTPKHLITATGQRVTLRCSPRSGDLSVYWYQQSLDQGLQFLIQYYNGEERAKGNILERFSAQQFPDLHSELNLSSLELGDSALYFCASSAKGLAGVFEQFFGPGTRLTVL.

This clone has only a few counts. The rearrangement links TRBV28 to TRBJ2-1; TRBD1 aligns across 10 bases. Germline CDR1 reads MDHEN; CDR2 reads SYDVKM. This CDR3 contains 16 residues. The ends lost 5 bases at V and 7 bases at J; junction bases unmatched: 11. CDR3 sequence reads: CASSTPGQGLWNEQFF. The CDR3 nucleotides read TGTGCCAGCAGTACGCCGGGACAGGGGCTTTGGAATGAGCAGTTCTTC.

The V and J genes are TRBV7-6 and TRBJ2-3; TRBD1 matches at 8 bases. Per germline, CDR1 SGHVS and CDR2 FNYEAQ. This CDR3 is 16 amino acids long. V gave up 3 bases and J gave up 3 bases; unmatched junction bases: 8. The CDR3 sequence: CASSFTPGQGTDTQYF. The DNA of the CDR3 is TGTGCCAGCAGCTTTACCCCCGGACAGGGTACAGATACGCAGTATTTT. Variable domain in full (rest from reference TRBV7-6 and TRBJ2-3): GAGVSQSPRYKVTKRGQDVALRCDPISGHVSLYWYRQALGQGPEFLTYFNYEAQQDKSGLPNDRFSAERPEGSISTLTIQRTEQRDSAMYRCASSFTPGQGTDTQYFGPGTRLTVL.

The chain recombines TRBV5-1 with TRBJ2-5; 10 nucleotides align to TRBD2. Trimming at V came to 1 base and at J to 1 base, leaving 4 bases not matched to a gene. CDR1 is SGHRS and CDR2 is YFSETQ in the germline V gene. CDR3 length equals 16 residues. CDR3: CASSLTSGIRQETQYF. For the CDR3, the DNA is TGCGCCAGCAGCTTGACTAGCGGGATACGCCAAGAGACCCAGTACTTC.

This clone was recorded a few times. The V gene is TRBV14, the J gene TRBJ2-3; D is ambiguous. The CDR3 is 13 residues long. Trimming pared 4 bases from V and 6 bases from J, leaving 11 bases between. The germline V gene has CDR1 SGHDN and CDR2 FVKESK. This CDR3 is CASSLSIRDTQYF. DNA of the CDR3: TGTGCCAGCAGCCTCAGTATAAGGGATACGCAGTATTTT.

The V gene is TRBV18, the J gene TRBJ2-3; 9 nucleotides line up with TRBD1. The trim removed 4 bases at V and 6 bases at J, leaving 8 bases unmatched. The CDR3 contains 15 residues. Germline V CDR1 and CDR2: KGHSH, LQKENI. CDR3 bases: TGTGCCAGCTCACGCGGGACAGGGAATCTTGATACGCAGTATTTT. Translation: CASSRGTGNLDTQYF.

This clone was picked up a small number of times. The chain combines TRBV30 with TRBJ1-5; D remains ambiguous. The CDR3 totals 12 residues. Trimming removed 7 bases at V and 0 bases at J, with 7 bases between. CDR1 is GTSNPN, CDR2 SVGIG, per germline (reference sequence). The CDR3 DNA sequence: TGTGCCTACGGCGGTAGCAATCAGCCCCAGCATTTT. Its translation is CAYGGSNQPQHF. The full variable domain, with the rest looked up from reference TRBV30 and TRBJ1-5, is SQTIHQWPATLVQPVGSPLSLECTVEGTSNPNLYWYRQAAGRGLQLLFYSVGIGQISSEVPQNLSASRPQDRQFILSSKKLLLSDSGFYLCAYGGSNQPQHFGDGTRLSIL.

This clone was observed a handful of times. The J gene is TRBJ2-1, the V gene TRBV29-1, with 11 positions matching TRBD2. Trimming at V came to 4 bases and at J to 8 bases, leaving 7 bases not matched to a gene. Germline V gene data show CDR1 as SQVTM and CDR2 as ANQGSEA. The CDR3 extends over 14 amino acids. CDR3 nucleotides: TGCAGCGTTGGGAGTCTAGCGGGAGGAGATGAGCAGTTCTTC. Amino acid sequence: CSVGSLAGGDEQFF.

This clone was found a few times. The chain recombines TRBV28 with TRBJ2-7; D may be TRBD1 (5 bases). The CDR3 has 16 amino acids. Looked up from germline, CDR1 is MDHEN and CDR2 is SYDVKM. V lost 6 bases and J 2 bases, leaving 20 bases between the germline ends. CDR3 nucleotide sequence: TGTGCCAGCAGCTCCTACATTCAGGGTAAAGCCTACGAGCAGTACTTC. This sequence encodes CASSSYIQGKAYEQYF.

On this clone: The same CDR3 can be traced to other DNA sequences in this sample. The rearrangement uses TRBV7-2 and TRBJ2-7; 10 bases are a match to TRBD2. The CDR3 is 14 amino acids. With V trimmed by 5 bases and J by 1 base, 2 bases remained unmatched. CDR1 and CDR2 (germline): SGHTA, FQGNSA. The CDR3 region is CASSQTSGSYEQYF. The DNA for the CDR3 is TGTGCCAGCAGCCAGACTAGCGGGTCCTACGAGCAGTACTTC.

The CDR3 DNA is TGTGCCAGCAGCCCTGGGACTAGCCGGACCAATACGCAGTATTTT. Translating gives CASSPGTSRTNTQYF. V gene TRBV9 combines with J gene TRBJ2-3; 9 nucleotides match TRBD2. The CDR3 length is 15 residues. Germline values: CDR1 SGDLS, CDR2 YYNGEE. J gave up 7 bases and V 4 bases, and 10 bases lay outside the gene matches. The entire variable domain, with the rest obtained from reference TRBV9 and TRBJ2-3, is as follows: DSGVTQTPKHLITATGQRVTLRCSPRSGDLSVYWYQQSLDQGLQFLIQYYNGEERAKGNILERFSAQQFPDLHSELNLSSLELGDSALYFCASSPGTSRTNTQYFGPGTRLTVL.